Listed below are T cell receptor gamma chains from one sample, sequenced in a study of Vδ1+ human thymocytes. TCRdb made new clone calls on the multiplex PCR reads using CATT. Of 25,000 to 35,000 gamma-chain clones in the sample, over 15% were seen once. Sequencing was done on a sample of Vdelta1+ gamma-delta thymocytes from the thymus. The receptors shown here come from a boy under three years old who had congenital heart surgery. Each CDR3 is given with its conserved first and last residue. Where a row states a size, it is once, few, many or the class of an expanded clone; other rows omit it.

clone size: NA
J gene: TRGJP2
V gene: TRGV5
CDR3 DNA: TGTGCCACCTGGGACAGGCCCTTTGGTAGTGATTGGATCAAGACGTTT
CDR3 protein: CATWDRPFGSDWIKTF

clone size: NA
J gene: TRGJ1/TRGJ2
V gene: TRGV5
CDR3 DNA: TGTGCCACCTGGGATAGGGCCCCGAATTATTATAAGAAACTCTTT
CDR3 protein: CATWDRAPNYYKKLF

clone size: few
J gene: TRGJ1/TRGJ2
V gene: TRGV4
CDR3 DNA: TGTGCCACCTGGGATGGTCCACGCAATTATTATAAGAAACTCTTT
CDR3 protein: CATWDGPRNYYKKLF

clone size: few
J gene: TRGJ1/TRGJ2
V gene: TRGV2
CDR3 DNA: TGTGCCGCCTGGGACGTGCGATCTTGGGGGTCTAAGAAACTCTTT
CDR3 protein: CAAWDVRSWGSKKLF

clone size: few
J gene: TRGJ1/TRGJ2
V gene: TRGV5
CDR3 DNA: TGTGCCACCTGGCCCAAGAATTATTATAAGAAACTCTTT
CDR3 protein: CATWPKNYYKKLF

clone size: NA
J gene: TRGJ1/TRGJ2
V gene: TRGV4
CDR3 DNA: TGTGCCACCTGGCGGGTAAGGTATTATTATAAGAAACTCTTT
CDR3 protein: CATWRVRYYYKKLF

clone size: NA
J gene: TRGJ1/TRGJ2
V gene: TRGV9
CDR3 DNA: TGTGCCTTGTGGGAGATTGTTAATTATAAGAAACTCTTT
CDR3 protein: CALWEIVNYKKLF

clone size: NA
J gene: TRGJ1/TRGJ2
V gene: TRGV5
CDR3 DNA: TGTGCCACCTGGGACAGGATTCTTTATTATAAGAAACTCTTT
CDR3 protein: CATWDRILYYKKLF

clone size: few
J gene: TRGJ1/TRGJ2
V gene: TRGV9
CDR3 DNA: TGTGCCTTGTGGGAGGGATGGAAACTCTTT
CDR3 protein: CALWEGWKLF

clone size: few
J gene: TRGJ1/TRGJ2
V gene: TRGV4
CDR3 DNA: TGTGCCACCTGGGATTGGATTGATAAGAAACTCTTT
CDR3 protein: CATWDWIDKKLF

clone size: few
J gene: TRGJ1/TRGJ2
V gene: TRGV9
CDR3 DNA: TGTGCCTTGTGGGAGGTGCCGAGCGTTAAGAAACTCTTT
CDR3 protein: CALWEVPSVKKLF

clone size: few
J gene: TRGJ1/TRGJ2
V gene: TRGV4
CDR3 DNA: TGTGCCACCTGGGATGGGCCGGAAAATTATAAGAAACTCTTT
CDR3 protein: CATWDGPENYKKLF

clone size: few
J gene: TRGJ1/TRGJ2
V gene: TRGV9
CDR3 DNA: TGTGCCTTGTGGGAACCCCTGGGATATAAGAAACTCTTT
CDR3 protein: CALWEPLGYKKLF

clone size: NA
J gene: TRGJ1/TRGJ2
V gene: TRGV2
CDR3 DNA: TGTGCCACCTGGGACGGCCCCAACAAGGTCGGGCGGTATAAGAAACTCTTT
CDR3 protein: CATWDGPNKVGRYKKLF